This TCR beta chain was documented in a study of Graves' ophthalmopathy and Graves' hyperthyroidism. Study-level findings and limits: The model's ophthalmopathy progression predictions had 55% to 71% sensitivity and less than 85% specificity.

Amplified material comprised TCR beta CDR3 regions derived from RNA transcripts. Following a first-round RT-PCR that used HTBI primers, a second-round multiplex PCR was carried out. Via MiXCR, TCRdb re-called the multiplex PCR reads, giving one row per CDR3 protein. The sample includes 650,000 to 900,000 distinct CDR3 sequences, around 40% of them seen just once. This clonotype occurred many times. The antigen remains undetermined. Sequencing was done on a sample of peripheral blood. The sequence derives from an adult man with Graves' ophthalmopathy.

CDR3 in amino acids: CASSESGTYGYTF. The CDR3 coding sequence is TGCGCCAGCAGTGAGTCTGGGACCTATGGCTACACCTTC. The rearrangement joins TRBV10-1 to TRBJ1-2, with TRBD1 as a possible D gene (5 bases). CDR3 length: 13 residues. Per the germline V gene, CDR1 is WNHNN and CDR2 is SYGVQD (reference sequence). V lost 0 bases and J lost 4, with 6 bases in between.